The source of this T cell receptor (beta chain) is a study of naive and memory T cell subsets. CMV status came from CD4+ T cell IFNgamma after overnight CMV lysate stimulation of fresh PBMCs. CD4 T cells were positively selected, then CD8 T cells from the CD4-negative fraction. The beta constant-region primer was an equimolar mix of two oligonucleotides covering TRBC1 and TRBC2. Nested alpha and beta constant-region primers with the SP2 primer drove four PCR rounds on ligated cDNA. MiXCR, applied by TCRdb to the UMI-ligation and nested PCR reads, yields one record per CDR3 protein. In the table there are approximately 80,000 distinct CDR3 sequences, around 9% of which are singletons. Material for sequencing was naive CD8+ T cells from blood. The receptor's source is a human donor in good health.

The CDR3 DNA is TGTGCCAGCAGCGGCTCCTATAATTCACCCCTCCACTTT. Translated: CASSGSYNSPLHF. The rearrangement links TRBV27 to TRBJ1-6; D call uncertain. Germline loops: CDR1 MNHEY, CDR2 SMNVEV (reference sequence). Deletions cut 6 bases from V and 0 bases from J, with 3 bases between. This CDR3 is built from 13 residues.